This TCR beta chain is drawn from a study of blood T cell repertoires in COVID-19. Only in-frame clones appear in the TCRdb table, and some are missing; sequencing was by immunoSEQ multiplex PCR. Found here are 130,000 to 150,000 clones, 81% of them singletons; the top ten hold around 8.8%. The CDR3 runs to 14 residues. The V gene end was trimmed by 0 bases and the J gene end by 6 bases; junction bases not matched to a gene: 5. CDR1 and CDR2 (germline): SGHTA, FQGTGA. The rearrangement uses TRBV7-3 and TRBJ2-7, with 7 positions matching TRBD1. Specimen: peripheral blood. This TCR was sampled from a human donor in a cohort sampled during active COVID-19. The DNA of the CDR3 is TGTGCCAGCAGCTTAACAAGGACAGGAGGCGAGCAGTACTTC. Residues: CASSLTRTGGEQYF.